The 17 T cell receptor beta chains in this list originate from one sample, sequenced in a study of blood T cell repertoires in COVID-19. Method: immunoSEQ multiplex PCR; TCRdb's copy keeps in-frame clones and lacks some. The table includes tens of thousands of clones, approximately 79% detected once. Sequenced input: peripheral blood. These receptors originate from an older man with COVID-19, enrolled during active disease.

V and J are TRBV20-1 and TRBJ2-5; D is possibly TRBD1 (5 bases). Trimming pared 3 bases from V and 1 base from J, leaving 6 bases between. The CDR3 is 12 residues long. From germline, CDR1 is DFQATT and CDR2 SNEGSKA (reference sequence). CDR3: CSASDSQETQYF. The CDR3 DNA is TGCAGTGCTAGTGACAGCCAAGAGACCCAGTACTTC.

This clone has ten or more counts. The chain carries TRBV25-1 and TRBJ1-6, with a possible D match to TRBD1 (6 bases). The V gene lost 3 bases and the J gene lost 7 bases, with 22 bases spanning the gap. CDR3 length equals 18 residues. CDR1 is MGHDK, CDR2 SYGVNS, per germline. The CDR3 DNA reads TGTGCCAGCAGTGAGTTGGGGCCCGGGGTCCAGGGGAATTCACCCCTCCACTTT. This encodes CASSELGPGVQGNSPLHF.

The chain is built from TRBV7-9 and TRBJ2-2; 9 nucleotides agree with TRBD1. With V trimmed by 5 bases and J by 4 bases, 5 bases remained unmatched. The CDR3 length is 15 residues. Germline loops: CDR1 SEHNR, CDR2 FQNEAQ (reference sequence). The CDR3 sequence: CASSQGQGVTGELFF. For the CDR3, the DNA is TGTGCCAGCAGCCAGGGACAGGGAGTCACCGGGGAGCTGTTTTTT.

The J gene is TRBJ2-2, the V gene TRBV15, with 8 bases fitting TRBD2. Germline V CDR1 and CDR2: LNHNV, YYDKDF (reference sequence). This CDR3 comprises 17 residues. V was pared by 1 base and J by 4 bases, with 8 bases of the junction left unmatched. CDR3 in amino acids: CATSRGFGGDGTGELFF. In DNA form, the CDR3 reads TGTGCCACCAGCAGAGGATTCGGGGGGGACGGCACCGGGGAGCTGTTTTTT.

The sample holds a few counts of this clone. The rearrangement joins TRBV4-1 to TRBJ2-7; no reliable D call. Trimming cost V 7 bases and J 0 bases, with 13 bases left between them. The CDR3 totals 14 residues. CDR1 and CDR2 from the germline V gene are MGHRA and YSYEKL. CDR3 amino acids: CASTLEANSYEQYF. The DNA for the CDR3 is TGCGCCAGCACCCTTGAGGCTAACTCCTACGAGCAGTACTTC.

The rearrangement links TRBV5-1 to TRBJ2-5; D might be TRBD2 (5 bases). Per germline, CDR1 SGHRS and CDR2 YFSETQ. V was pared by 2 bases and J by 7 bases, with 12 bases between. The CDR3 is made up of 13 amino acids. The CDR3 loop reads CASSLEGTTTQYF. The CDR3 DNA sequence: TGCGCCAGCAGCTTAGAGGGAACTACGACCCAGTACTTC.

The gene calls are TRBV30 and TRBJ1-2, with 8 bases aligning to TRBD1. The J segment lost 5 bases and the V segment lost 0 bases, leaving 2 bases of the junction unmatched. Per germline, CDR1 GTSNPN and CDR2 SVGIG (reference sequence). The CDR3 spans 13 residues. CDR3 coding DNA: TGTGCCTGGAGTGTCACAGGGGGGTATGGCTACACCTTC. It encodes CAWSVTGGYGYTF.

This chain links TRBV27 with TRBJ2-2, with 9 bases matching TRBD2. V gave up 6 bases and J gave up 3 bases; unmatched junction bases: 8. The germline CDR1 and CDR2 sequences are MNHEY and SMNVEV (reference sequence). There are 16 residues in the CDR3. The CDR3 sequence is CASRPLAGRDTGELFF. The DNA of the CDR3 is TGTGCCAGCAGGCCTCTAGCGGGGAGGGACACCGGGGAGCTGTTTTTT.

This chain joins TRBV3-1 (or the pseudogene TRBV3-2) and TRBJ2-1, with D tentatively TRBD2 (5 bases). V was shortened by 4 bases and J by 4 bases, with 14 bases between the two germline ends. Germline CDR1 LGHDT, CDR2 YNNKEL (reference sequence). This CDR3 is built from 15 residues. For the CDR3, the DNA is TGTGCCAGCAGCCTCCGGGAAGCAACTTACAATGAGCAGTTCTTC. Its protein product is CASSLREATYNEQFF.

The chain links TRBV28 to TRBJ2-3; the D is unclear. Deletions cut 2 bases from V and 4 bases from J, with 7 bases between. Germline CDR1 reads MDHEN; CDR2 reads SYDVKM. The CDR3 totals 13 residues. In DNA, the CDR3 is TGTGCCAGCAGTTTAAGTCCGGCAGATACGCAGTATTTT. It specifies CASSLSPADTQYF. Using reference TRBV28 and TRBJ2-3 for the parts outside the CDR3, the full variable domain is DVKVTQSSRYLVKRTGEKVFLECVQDMDHENMFWYRQDPGLGLRLIYFSYDVKMKEKGDIPEGYSVSREKKERFSLILESASTNQTSMYLCASSLSPADTQYFGPGTRLTVL.

This chain uses TRBV12-3 or TRBV12-4 with TRBJ1-2; perhaps TRBD1 as D (6 bases). CDR3 length: 13 amino acids. With 6 bases removed from V and 4 bases from J, the gap between germline ends came to 12 bases. This CDR3 reads CASSLGGAYGYTF. Here the CDR3 DNA reads TGTGCCAGCAGCCTCGGGGGGGCCTATGGCTACACCTTC.

The chain employs TRBV28 and TRBJ1-2; D might be TRBD1 (6 bases). V was trimmed by 2 bases and J by 2 bases, leaving 9 bases between them. The CDR3 has 14 amino acids. Germline-derived CDR1 and CDR2 are MDHEN and SYDVKM. For the CDR3, the DNA is TGTGCCAGCAGTTTAAGGGGGGGGAACTATGGCTACACCTTC. It encodes CASSLRGGNYGYTF.

This sequence joins TRBV15 and TRBJ1-2; D is ambiguous. The CDR3 sequence is 13 residues long. The V end was cut by 6 bases, the J end by 7 bases, with 15 bases between. The germline gives CDR1 LNHNV, CDR2 YYDKDF (reference sequence). CDR3 DNA: TGTGCCACCAGAATAGATCTACGTGGTGGCTACACCTTC. The encoded protein is CATRIDLRGGYTF.

The chain has TRBV7-9 and TRBJ1-1; maybe TRBD1 (5 bases). Per germline, CDR1 SEHNR and CDR2 FQNEAQ (reference sequence). The V and J ends lost 9 bases and 1 base respectively, with 18 bases between them. This CDR3 contains 15 residues. CDR3 in DNA: TGTGCCAGTCTGGAGGGTCAGGGAGGGAACACTGAAGCTTTCTTT. It yields the protein CASLEGQGGNTEAFF.

CDR3 nucleotides: TGCGCCAGCAGCGAATGGACAGGGGGCACCGGGGAGCTGTTTTTT. Amino acids: CASSEWTGGTGELFF. The V call is TRBV5-1, the J call TRBJ2-2; 10 positions match TRBD1. The ends lost 4 bases at V and 4 bases at J; junction bases unmatched: 4. Germline assignment: CDR1 SGHRS and CDR2 YFSETQ. The CDR3 extends over 15 amino acids.

This chain links TRBV10-3 with TRBJ2-1; 10 bases map to TRBD2. The germline V gene encodes CDR1 ENHRY and CDR2 SYGVKD. The junction had 5 bases not matched to a gene; V was cut back by 7 bases and J by 2 bases. The CDR3 length is 15 residues. For the CDR3, the DNA is TGTGCCATCACCCCAGCGGGAGGGCCCTACAATGAGCAGTTCTTC. Its translation is CAITPAGGPYNEQFF.

This clone appeared a few times. V is TRBV19 and J is TRBJ2-3, with a weak D call TRBD2 (6 bases). V shed 9 bases and J shed 1 base, with 17 bases lying between them. This CDR3 region has 15 residues. Per germline, CDR1 LNHDA and CDR2 SQIVND (reference sequence). This CDR3 is CASRRDFYGTDTQYF. The DNA of the CDR3 is TGTGCCAGCCGCCGGGACTTTTATGGCACAGATACGCAGTATTTT. Drawing the rest from reference TRBV19 and TRBJ2-3, the complete variable domain is DGGITQSPKYLFRKEGQNVTLSCEQNLNHDAMYWYRQDPGQGLRLIYYSQIVNDFQKGDIAEGYSVSREKKESFPLTVTSAQKNPTAFYLCASRRDFYGTDTQYFGPGTRLTVL.